Described below is a single T cell receptor (beta chain) sequence and its context. Its target is unknown. They ran version v3.0 of the immunoSEQ assay at survey level. Sequencing was intended to reach about 35,000-50,000 T-cell genomes per sample. This table comes from immunoSEQ multiplex PCR, and its TCRdb copy is limited to in-frame clones, with some not included. The sample lists around 20,000 clones; around 82% were seen once. The sample comes from a study of long-term antiretroviral therapy in people with HIV. Points from the study as a whole: The study lacked data on ART adherence, viral resistance or therapy changes. Clonal populations expanded prior to ART predominated within the repertoire at all time points. Diversity went up after ART and still fell short of transplant donor controls.

Material: unsorted PBMCs, obtained 2.9 years after starting antiretroviral therapy. The clonotype originates from a woman aged 25 to 39 with HIV.

DNA for the CDR3: TGTGCCAGCACGTGGGGGCCTAGGGGAGATGAGCAGTTCTTC. It codes for CASTWGPRGDEQFF. The V and J genes are TRBV6-6 and TRBJ2-1, with D possibly being TRBD1 (6 bases). Germline V lookup: CDR1 MNHNY, CDR2 SVGAGI (reference sequence). V was pared by 7 bases and J by 8 bases, with 18 bases between. This CDR3 region has 14 residues.